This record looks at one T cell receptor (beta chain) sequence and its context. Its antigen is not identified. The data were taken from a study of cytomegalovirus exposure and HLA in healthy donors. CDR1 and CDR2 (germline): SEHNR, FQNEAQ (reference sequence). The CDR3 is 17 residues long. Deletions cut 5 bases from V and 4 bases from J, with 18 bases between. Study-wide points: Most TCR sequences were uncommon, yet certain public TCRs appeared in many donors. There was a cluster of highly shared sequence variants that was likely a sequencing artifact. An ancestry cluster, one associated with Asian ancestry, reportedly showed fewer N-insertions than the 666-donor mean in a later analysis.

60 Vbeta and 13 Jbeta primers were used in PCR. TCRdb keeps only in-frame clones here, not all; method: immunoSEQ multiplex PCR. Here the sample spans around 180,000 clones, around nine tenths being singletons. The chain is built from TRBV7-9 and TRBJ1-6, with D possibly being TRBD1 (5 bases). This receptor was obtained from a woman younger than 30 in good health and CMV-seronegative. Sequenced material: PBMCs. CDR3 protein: CASSPLGRGRYNSPLHF. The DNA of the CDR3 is TGTGCCAGCAGCCCATTGGGGAGGGGCCGATATAATTCACCCCTCCACTTT.